This T cell receptor beta chain stems from a study of blood T cell repertoires in COVID-19. As for the study in general: PBMCs, B-cell-depleted T cells, or T cells were the source of the cDNA or gDNA that made up the material.

As handled by the study authors: Estimation of nucleated cell counts was performed using reference gene primer amplification. Clones were sequenced by immunoSEQ multiplex PCR, and TCRdb holds only the in-frame ones, with some missing. That table supplies the V and J calls and clone size; D and trimming were determined from the DNA. The sample holds nearly 300,000 clones; 85% to 90% are singletons and the top ten take 2.9%. The study drew participants aged roughly 18 to 89 years from about two dozen US areas. Participants classified as exposed had met a COVID-19 case within 2 weeks before study entry. CDR3 length: 16 amino acids. Germline V CDR1 and CDR2: SGHDT, YYEEEE. Germline trimming cut 4 bases from V and 8 bases from J; bases unmatched to any gene: 12.

Sequencing was performed on PBMCs or T cells enriched from blood (not recorded which). The TCR sequence derives from a woman aged 50 to 60 who had been exposed to COVID-19. V is TRBV5-6 and J is TRBJ1-4; 9 bases agree with TRBD1. CDR3 protein: CASSSTGGAVWEKLFF. The CDR3 coding sequence is TGTGCCAGCAGCAGCACAGGGGGCGCGGTTTGGGAAAAACTGTTTTTT.